A selection of T cell receptor beta chains follows, all from one sample in a study of identical twins. A single record per CDR3 protein comes from TCRdb applying MiXCR to the 5' RACE reads. This sample carries around 1.7 million distinct CDR3 sequences, more than 30% of them seen once, and the ten largest clones take 0.25% to 0.3%. Sequenced: cord blood. Receptor source: a newborn girl in good health. The CDR3 runs from the conserved cysteine through the conserved F or W. D genes are given only for firm matches. Part of the rows lack a size; the others show once, few, many or a class for expanded clones.

size	V	J	D	length	DNA	CDR3
-	TRBV20-1	TRBJ2-1	TRBD2	15	TGCAGTGCTAGACTCCGGACTAGCGGGAGGATGGAGCAGTTCTTC	CSARLRTSGRMEQFF
-	TRBV9	TRBJ2-3	-	13	TGTGCCAGCAAATCTCAATTCACAGATACGCAGTATTTT	CASKSQFTDTQYF
-	TRBV7-2	TRBJ1-6	TRBD1	16	TGTGCCAGCAGCTTAGCCAAGGGACAGGCAAATTCACCCCTCCACTTT	CASSLAKGQANSPLHF
few	TRBV28	TRBJ2-7	-	13	TGTGCCACAAAGGGCCTTCCTTCCTACGAGCAGTACTTC	CATKGLPSYEQYF
many	TRBV25-1	TRBJ2-1	TRBD2	15	TGTGCCAGCAACCCGACTAGCGGGACCTACAATGAGCAGTTCTTC	CASNPTSGTYNEQFF
-	TRBV10-3	TRBJ1-1	-	14	TGTGCCATCAGTGGAACAGGGACGAACACTGAAGCTTTCTTT	CAISGTGTNTEAFF
few	TRBV29-1	TRBJ1-2	TRBD1	12	TGCAGCGTTGCCAGGGGGCACTATGGCTACACCTTC	CSVARGHYGYTF
few	TRBV7-2	TRBJ2-7	TRBD1	14	TGTGCCAGCAGCCAGACAGGGGCCACCTACGAGCAGTACTTC	CASSQTGATYEQYF
-	TRBV25-1	TRBJ2-3	TRBD1	14	TGTGCCAGAAGAAGACAGGGCCGAGGCTATACGCAGTATTTT	CARRRQGRGYTQYF
few	TRBV28	TRBJ1-2	-	16	TGTGCCAGCACTGCGGGGGGCCATCCCGCTAACTATGGCTACACCTTC	CASTAGGHPANYGYTF
few	TRBV10-3	TRBJ2-1	TRBD2	17	TGTGCCATCAGTGGGGCAGCGGGGGGACTTTCCTACAATGAGCAGTTCTTC	CAISGAAGGLSYNEQFF
-	TRBV5-1	TRBJ2-1	-	17	TGCGCCAGCAGCCCGGGCCTTCGGGGGTCTGAATCCTACGAGCAGTTCTTC	CASSPGLRGSESYEQFF
-	TRBV2	TRBJ2-1	TRBD1	14	TGTGCCAACCCCCGGGACAGATCCTACAATGAGCAGTTCTTC	CANPRDRSYNEQFF
-	TRBV10-3	TRBJ2-7	TRBD2	14	TGTGCCATCAGTAGCGGGATGAGCTCCTACGAGCAGTACTTC	CAISSGMSSYEQYF
-	TRBV4-2	TRBJ2-1	-	15	TGTGCCAGCAGCCAAGATAGTAACGGGGGCAGAGAGCAGTTCTTC	CASSQDSNGGREQFF
-	TRBV28	TRBJ2-7	-	14	TGTGCCAGCAGAGGACAGCCTAGCTCCTACGAGCAGTACTTC	CASRGQPSSYEQYF
few	TRBV2	TRBJ1-4	TRBD1	16	TGTGCCAGCAAAGTAGAGGGGACAGGGGCAAATGAAAAACTGTTTTTT	CASKVEGTGANEKLFF
few	TRBV13	TRBJ1-2	TRBD1	15	TGTGCCAGCAGCTTAGGACAGGGGGCAAAGGATGGCTACACCTTC	CASSLGQGAKDGYTF
-	TRBV12-3/TRBV12-4	TRBJ2-3	TRBD1	14	TGTGCCAGCAGCCCGGGACAGGGCCCCCGCACGCAGTATTTT	CASSPGQGPRTQYF
-	TRBV27	TRBJ1-5	TRBD1	14	TGTGCCAGCAGTATTCGACAGGGAGGTCAGCCCCAGCATTTT	CASSIRQGGQPQHF
-	TRBV9	TRBJ1-5	TRBD1	14	TGTGCCAGCAGCGTTGGGGGACAGAATCAGCCCCAGCATTTT	CASSVGGQNQPQHF
-	TRBV6-6	TRBJ1-5	TRBD1	12	TGTGCCGGAGGACAGGGCAATCAGCCCCAGCATTTT	CAGGQGNQPQHF
-	TRBV20-1	TRBJ2-7	TRBD2	14	TGCAGTGCTCCGCGGACTAGGCCTGGCAATGAGCAGTACTTC	CSAPRTRPGNEQYF
-	TRBV5-1	TRBJ2-2	TRBD1	17	TGCGCCAGCAGCGGGACAGGGTCCGAGGTGGACACCGGGGAGCTGTTTTTT	CASSGTGSEVDTGELFF
-	TRBV3-1	TRBJ2-1	-	12	TGTGCCATCCAAATCGGAGGGGGTGAGCAGTTCTTC	CAIQIGGGEQFF
-	TRBV20-1	TRBJ2-1	TRBD2	17	TGCAGTGCTAGAGTGACTTCCCTAGCGGGAAGCTACAATAAGCAGTTCTTC	CSARVTSLAGSYNKQFF
few	TRBV20-1	TRBJ2-3	-	14	TGCAGTGCAGAGCGGGGACAGAGAAGGGATACGCAGTATTTT	CSAERGQRRDTQYF
-	TRBV7-2	TRBJ2-5	-	14	TGTGCCAGCAGCCCTAGCGCTCAGGCAGAGACCCAGTACTTC	CASSPSAQAETQYF
-	TRBV6-1	TRBJ2-7	TRBD1	15	TGTGCCAGCAGTAAACCGGGACAGGGTTCCAATGAGCAGTACTTC	CASSKPGQGSNEQYF
-	TRBV28	TRBJ2-1	-	14	TGTGCCAGCAGTTTCGGGGGAACCCACAATGAGCAGTTCTTC	CASSFGGTHNEQFF
few	TRBV7-6	TRBJ1-1	-	12	TGTGCCAGCACCCAGATCAACACTGAAGCTTTCTTT	CASTQINTEAFF
-	TRBV20-1	TRBJ2-7	TRBD1	14	TGCAGTGCTAGCCCAGGACAGGGAGTCTACGAGCAGTACTTC	CSASPGQGVYEQYF
few	TRBV20-1	TRBJ2-7	TRBD1	12	TGCAGTGCTGGCAGGGGGCAACACGAGCAGTACTTC	CSAGRGQHEQYF
few	TRBV5-1	TRBJ1-1	-	15	TGCGCCAGCAGCCGACCGGGACATATGAACACTGAAGCTTTCTTT	CASSRPGHMNTEAFF
once	TRBV2	TRBJ2-7	TRBD2	15	TGTGCCAGCTCAAAACTTAGCGGGGGACTCTACGAGCAGTACTTC	CASSKLSGGLYEQYF
-	TRBV18	TRBJ2-5	-	15	TGTGCCAGCTCACCACCGGCGTTAGTTCAAGAGACCCAGTACTTC	CASSPPALVQETQYF
few	TRBV20-1	TRBJ2-1	TRBD2	13	TGCAGTGCGGTACTAGCGGGGTACAATGAGCAGTTCTTC	CSAVLAGYNEQFF
-	TRBV29-1	TRBJ2-1	TRBD2	15	TGCAGCGTTAAGACCGGGAGGGCCCTCGACGATGAGCAGTTCTTC	CSVKTGRALDDEQFF
-	TRBV9	TRBJ1-2	TRBD1	16	TGTGCCAGCAGCGATACTTCCAGGGGGCGCGACTATGGCTACACCTTC	CASSDTSRGRDYGYTF
-	TRBV5-6	TRBJ2-3	TRBD1	17	TGTGCCAGCAGCTTGTTGGGTAGGCAGGGGGAGACAGATACGCAGTATTTT	CASSLLGRQGETDTQYF
-	TRBV5-1	TRBJ1-5	-	15	TGCGCCAGCAGCTTGGGGCCGATTAGCAATCAGCCCCAGCATTTT	CASSLGPISNQPQHF
few	TRBV5-1	TRBJ2-7	TRBD2	16	TGCGCCAGCAGCTTGGTTGCTAGCGGGAGTGGGTACGAGCAGTACTTC	CASSLVASGSGYEQYF
few	TRBV4-1	TRBJ2-7	-	14	TGCGCCAGCAGCCAACCAGGGAAAAGAAAGGGCCAGTACTTC	CASSQPGKRKGQYF
many	TRBV18	TRBJ2-5	-	12	TGTGCCAGCTCAGGAATCCAAGAGACCCAGTACTTC	CASSGIQETQYF
-	TRBV27	TRBJ2-7	-	16	TGTGCCAGCAGTTTACGCCGAGACAGAGCCCACAATGAGCAGTACTTC	CASSLRRDRAHNEQYF
-	TRBV10-3	TRBJ2-1	-	14	TGTGCCATCGCCAGACTGCCATCCTACAATGAGCAGTTCTTC	CAIARLPSYNEQFF
-	TRBV5-6	TRBJ2-2	TRBD1	13	TGTGCCAGCAGAGACAGGGGCGGAGGGGAGCTGTTTTTT	CASRDRGGGELFF
-	TRBV5-1	TRBJ2-4	-	13	TGCGCCAGCAGTGTCCAGGGGAAGGACATTCAGTACTTC	CASSVQGKDIQYF
few	TRBV29-1	TRBJ1-2	-	11	TGCAGCGCCTTCGACAGATATGGCTACACCTTC	CSAFDRYGYTF
many	TRBV27	TRBJ1-5	-	13	TGCGCCAGCAGCCGTGCTAGCAATCAGCCCCAGCATTTT	CASSRASNQPQHF
few	TRBV6-6	TRBJ1-4	TRBD1	15	TGTGCCAGCAGTAACCCAGGACAGGGGGGAGAAAAACTGTTTTTT	CASSNPGQGGEKLFF
-	TRBV19	TRBJ1-1	-	15	TGTGCCAGTAGTATCGACAGTGGGTCAAGAGCTGAAGCTTTCTTT	CASSIDSGSRAEAFF
few	TRBV10-3	TRBJ2-1	TRBD1	15	TGTGCCATCACTAGGGACAGCCCGCGGAATTCTGAGCAGTTCTTC	CAITRDSPRNSEQFF